Below, one TCR beta chain is given with its context. What it recognizes is unknown. TCRdb reprocessed the 5' RACE reads with MiXCR, giving one entry per CDR3 protein. This table has under 250,000 distinct CDR3 sequences, 6.9% appearing once. These data belong to a study of T cells after yellow fever vaccination. Whole-study findings and limits: The booster response re-showed most primary clones: around 96% CD4, around 85% CD8. Though it reached lower strength, the secondary response hit its peak faster, day 5 versus 15.

CDR3 length: 15 residues. V gave up 3 bases and J gave up 0 bases, with 9 bases separating them. J is TRBJ2-1 and V is TRBV12-3 or TRBV12-4, with D unresolved. This receptor was identified in a man aged 30-40 years who received the YFV17D yellow fever vaccine. The sample in question was CD4+ T cells sorted from PBMCs, obtained 15 days after the yellow fever booster vaccination. DNA for the CDR3: TGTGCCAGCAGTTTCTTAGGTAGCTCCTACAATGAGCAGTTCTTC. This encodes CASSFLGSSYNEQFF.